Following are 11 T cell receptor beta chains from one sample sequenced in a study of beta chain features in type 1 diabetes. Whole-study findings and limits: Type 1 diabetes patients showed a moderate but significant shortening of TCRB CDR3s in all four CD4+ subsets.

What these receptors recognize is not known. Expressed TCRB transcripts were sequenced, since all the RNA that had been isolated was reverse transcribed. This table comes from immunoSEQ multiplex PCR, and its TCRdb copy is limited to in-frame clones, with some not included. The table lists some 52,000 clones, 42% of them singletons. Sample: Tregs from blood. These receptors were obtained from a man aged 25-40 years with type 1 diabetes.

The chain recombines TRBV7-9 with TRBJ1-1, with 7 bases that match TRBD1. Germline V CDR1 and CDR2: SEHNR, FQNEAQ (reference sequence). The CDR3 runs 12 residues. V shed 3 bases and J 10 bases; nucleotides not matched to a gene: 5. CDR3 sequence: CASSLWTGRAFF. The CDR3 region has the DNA TGTGCCAGCAGCTTGTGGACAGGACGAGCTTTCTTT. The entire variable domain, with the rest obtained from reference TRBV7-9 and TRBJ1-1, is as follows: DTGVSQNPRHKITKRGQNVTFRCDPISEHNRLYWYRQTLGQGPEFLTYFQNEAQLEKSRLLSDRFSAERPKGSFSTLEIQRTEQGDSAMYLCASSLWTGRAFFGQGTRLTVV.

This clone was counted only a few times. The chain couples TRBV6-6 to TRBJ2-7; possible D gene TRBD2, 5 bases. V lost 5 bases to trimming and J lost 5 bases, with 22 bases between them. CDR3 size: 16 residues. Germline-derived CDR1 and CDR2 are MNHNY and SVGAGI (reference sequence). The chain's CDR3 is CASSTRTSSRLDEQYF. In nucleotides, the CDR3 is TGTGCCAGCAGTACCCGAACTAGTTCCCGATTGGACGAGCAGTACTTC.

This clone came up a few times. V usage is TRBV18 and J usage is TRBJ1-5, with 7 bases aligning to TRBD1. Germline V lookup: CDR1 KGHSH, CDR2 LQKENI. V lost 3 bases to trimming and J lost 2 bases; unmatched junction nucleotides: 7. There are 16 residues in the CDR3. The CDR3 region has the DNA TGTGCCAGCTCACCGGCGCCAGGGACAGGCAATCAGCCCCAGCATTTT. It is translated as CASSPAPGTGNQPQHF.

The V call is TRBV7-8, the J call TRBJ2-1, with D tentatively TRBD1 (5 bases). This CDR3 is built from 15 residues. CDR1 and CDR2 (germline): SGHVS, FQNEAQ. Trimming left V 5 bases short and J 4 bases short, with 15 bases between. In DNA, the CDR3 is TGTGCCAGCAGCCCGCGACAGCGATCATACAATGAGCAGTTCTTC. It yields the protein CASSPRQRSYNEQFF.

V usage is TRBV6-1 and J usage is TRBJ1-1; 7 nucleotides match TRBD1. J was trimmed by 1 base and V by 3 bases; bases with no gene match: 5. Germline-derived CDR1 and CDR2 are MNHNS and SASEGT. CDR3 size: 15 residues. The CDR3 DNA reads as TGTGCCAGCAGTGACCTCGGACAGGCGAACACTGAAGCTTTCTTT. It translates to CASSDLGQANTEAFF.

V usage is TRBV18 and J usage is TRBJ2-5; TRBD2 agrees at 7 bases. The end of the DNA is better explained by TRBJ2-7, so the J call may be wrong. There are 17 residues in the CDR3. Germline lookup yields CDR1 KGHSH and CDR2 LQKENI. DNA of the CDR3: TGTGCCAGCTCACCCACCGCGCCTAGCGGCCTCTCCTACGAGCAGTACTTC. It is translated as CASSPTAPSGLSYEQYF.

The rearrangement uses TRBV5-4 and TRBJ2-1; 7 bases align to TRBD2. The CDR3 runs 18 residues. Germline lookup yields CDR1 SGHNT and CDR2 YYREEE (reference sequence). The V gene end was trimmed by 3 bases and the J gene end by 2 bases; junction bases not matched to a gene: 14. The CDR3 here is CASSWGGGGSAAYNEQFF. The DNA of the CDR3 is TGTGCCAGCAGCTGGGGAGGAGGCGGGAGCGCAGCCTACAATGAGCAGTTCTTC.

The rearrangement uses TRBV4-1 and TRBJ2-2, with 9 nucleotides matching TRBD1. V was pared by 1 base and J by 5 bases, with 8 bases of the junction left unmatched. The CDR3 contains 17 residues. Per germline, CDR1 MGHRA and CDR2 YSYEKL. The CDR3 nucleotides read TGCGCCAGCAGCCAAGTGGGACAGGGTTTTAGAACCGGGGAGCTGTTTTTT. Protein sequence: CASSQVGQGFRTGELFF.

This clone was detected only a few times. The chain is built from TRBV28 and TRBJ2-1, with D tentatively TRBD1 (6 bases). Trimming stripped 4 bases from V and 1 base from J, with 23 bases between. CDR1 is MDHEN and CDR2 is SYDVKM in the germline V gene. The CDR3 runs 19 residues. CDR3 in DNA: TGTGCCAGCAGTTCTAGAGGGGGTGATTCGCGAAGGTCCTACAATGAGCAGTTCTTC. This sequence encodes CASSSRGGDSRRSYNEQFF. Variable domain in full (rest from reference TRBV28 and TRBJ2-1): DVKVTQSSRYLVKRTGEKVFLECVQDMDHENMFWYRQDPGLGLRLIYFSYDVKMKEKGDIPEGYSVSREKKERFSLILESASTNQTSMYLCASSSRGGDSRRSYNEQFFGPGTRLTVL.

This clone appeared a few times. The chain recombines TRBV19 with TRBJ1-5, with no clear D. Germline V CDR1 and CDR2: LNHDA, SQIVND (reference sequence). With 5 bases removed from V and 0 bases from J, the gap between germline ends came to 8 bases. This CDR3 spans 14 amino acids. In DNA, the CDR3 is TGTGCCAGTAGTCCCCAGGTTAGCAATCAGCCCCAGCATTTT. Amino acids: CASSPQVSNQPQHF.

CDR3 nucleotides: TGTGCCTGGGGGGGGACTGAAGAGACCCAGTACTTC. Its protein product is CAWGGTEETQYF. V and J are TRBV30 and TRBJ2-5; a possible D gene is TRBD2 (6 bases). Deletions cut 5 bases from V and 3 bases from J, with 10 bases between. Per the germline V gene, CDR1 is GTSNPN and CDR2 is SVGIG (reference sequence). CDR3 size: 12 residues.